These 12 T cell receptor beta chains originate from one sample sequenced in a study of Graves' ophthalmopathy and Graves' hyperthyroidism. RNA transcripts served as template for amplifying TCR beta CDR3 sequences. The authors performed first-round RT-PCR with HTBI primers and then a second-round multiplex PCR. From the multiplex PCR reads, TCRdb called clonotypes with MiXCR, one entry per CDR3 protein. The sample lists around 1,000,000 distinct CDR3 sequences, less than 45% occurring once. Sequencing used peripheral blood or thyroid tissue (not recorded which). These receptors were collected from an adult man with Graves' hyperthyroidism.

The J gene is TRBJ1-5, the V gene TRBV28; 9 nucleotides match TRBD1. V shed 5 bases, J shed 5 bases, and the junction held 7 bases outside the gene matches. CDR1 is MDHEN and CDR2 is SYDVKM in the germline V gene. This CDR3 has 15 amino acids. The chain's CDR3 is CASSPGQGIHQPQHF. CDR3 nucleotide sequence: TGTGCCAGCAGTCCGGGACAGGGTATTCATCAGCCCCAGCATTTT.

The chain has TRBV27 and TRBJ2-5, with a possible D match to TRBD2 (5 bases). V gave up 6 bases and J gave up 4 bases, with 15 bases separating them. The CDR3 consists of 14 residues. The germline V gene has CDR1 MNHEY and CDR2 SMNVEV (reference sequence). The CDR3 bases are TGTGCCAGCAGCCGCTCTCGGGATGGAGAGACCCAGTACTTC. It translates to CASSRSRDGETQYF.

This clonotype was counted ten times or more. The CDR3 here is CASSTDRGSPLHF. CDR3 coding DNA: TGTGCCAGCAGCACCGACAGGGGTTCACCCCTCCACTTT. The V gene is TRBV5-4, the J gene TRBJ1-6; 8 nucleotides agree with TRBD1. The CDR3 spans 13 residues. Trimming took 4 bases from V and 9 from J; bases not matched to a gene: 3. The V gene's germline CDR1 is SGHNT and CDR2 YYREEE (reference sequence).

J is TRBJ1-4 and V is TRBV12-3 or TRBV12-4; unclear D gene. V was trimmed by 3 bases and J by 5 bases, leaving 13 bases between them. CDR3 size: 15 residues. The CDR3 is CASSFSDRKNEKLFF. The DNA for the CDR3 is TGTGCCAGCAGTTTTAGTGATCGGAAAAATGAAAAACTGTTTTTT.

This clonotype appeared a single time. This rearrangement joins TRBV28 to TRBJ1-4, with no clear D. The CDR3 is made up of 13 amino acids. Germline V gives CDR1 MDHEN, CDR2 SYDVKM. V lost 5 bases, J lost 5 bases, and 9 bases lay in between. The DNA of the CDR3 is TGTGCCAGCAGTGTTGTCCCCAATGAAAAACTGTTTTTT. This sequence encodes CASSVVPNEKLFF.

This chain joins TRBV12-3 or TRBV12-4 and TRBJ1-3; weak D call: TRBD1 (6 bases). V shed 2 bases and J shed 0 bases, with 14 bases lying between them. The CDR3 runs to 17 residues. The CDR3 region has the DNA TGTGCCAGCAGTTTAATGGGGGGCTTGCACTCTGGAAACACCATATATTTT. It yields the protein CASSLMGGLHSGNTIYF.

This clonotype appeared many times. The junction departs from the called germline gene at one end, perhaps through a read error. V and J are TRBV29-1 and TRBJ1-2; tentative D call: TRBD1 (5 bases). CDR3 length: 10 residues. The germline V gene has CDR1 SQVTM and CDR2 ANQGSEA. The CDR3 bases are TGCAGCATTGACAGCTATGGCTACACCTTC. It translates to CSIDSYGYTF. Supplemented by reference TRBV29-1 and TRBJ1-2, the full variable domain reads SAVISQKPSRDICQRGTSLTIQCQVDSQVTMMFWYRQQPGQSLTLIATANQGSEATYESGFVIDKFPISRPNLTFSTLTVSNMSPEDSSIYLCSIDSYGYTFGSGTRLTVV.

The chain has TRBV7-8 and TRBJ2-7; maybe TRBD2 (6 bases). Per the germline V gene, CDR1 is SGHVS and CDR2 is FQNEAQ. Trimming shortened V by 5 bases and J by 6 bases, and 11 bases separated the two germline ends. CDR3 size: 12 residues. CDR3 region: CASSHGGAEQYF. DNA for the CDR3: TGTGCCAGCAGCCACGGCGGGGCCGAGCAGTACTTC. Combining the CDR3 with reference TRBV7-8 and TRBJ2-7 gives the whole variable domain GAGVSQSPRYKVAKRGQDVALRCDPISGHVSLFWYQQALGQGPEFLTYFQNEAQLDKSGLPSDRFFAERPEGSVSTLKIQRTQQEDSAVYLCASSHGGAEQYFGPGTRLTVT.

This sequence joins TRBV29-1 and TRBJ1-1, with a weak D call TRBD1 (6 bases). V was pared by 7 bases and J by 5 bases, with 14 bases between. The germline V gene has CDR1 SQVTM and CDR2 ANQGSEA. The CDR3 runs to 12 residues. The CDR3 nucleotides are TGCAGCGGGGGGGGCGCGTTTACTGAAGCTTTCTTT. Encoded protein: CSGGGAFTEAFF.

The rearrangement joins TRBV6-5 to TRBJ2-7, with TRBD1 matching over 9 bases. There are 16 residues in the CDR3. Germline values: CDR1 MNHEY, CDR2 SVGAGI. V shed 5 bases, J shed 3 bases, and the junction held 11 bases outside the gene matches. CDR3 in amino acids: CASSAGTGPKYYEQYF. The CDR3 DNA is TGTGCCAGCAGTGCCGGGACAGGGCCTAAATACTACGAGCAGTACTTC.

The rearrangement links TRBV7-2 to TRBJ1-5; D is undetermined. The CDR3 is 12 amino acids. Looked up from germline, CDR1 is SGHTA and CDR2 is FQGNSA. Trimming removed 2 bases from V and 14 bases from J, with 13 bases in between. The chain's CDR3 is CASSLREEAEHF. The CDR3 DNA reads TGTGCCAGCAGCTTAAGGGAGGAGGCCGAGCATTTT. The full variable domain, rest sourced from reference TRBV7-2 and TRBJ1-5, is GAGVSQSPSNKVTEKGKDVELRCDPISGHTALYWYRQSLGQGLEFLIYFQGNSAPDKSGLPSDRFSAERTGGSVSTLTIQRTQQEDSAVYLCASSLREEAEHFGDGTRLSIL.

Regarding this clonotype: At one of its ends the junction is not consistent with the germline gene, which may arise from a read error. The chain is built from TRBV5-1 and TRBJ2-2; 13 bases map to TRBD2. CDR1 is SGHRS, CDR2 YFSETQ, per germline. CDR3 size: 17 residues. The CDR3 is CASSHGLAGAITGELFF. The CDR3 DNA sequence: TGTGCCAGCAGCCATGGACTAGCGGGAGCGATCACCGGGGAGCTGTTTTTT.